This T cell receptor beta chain was captured by sequencing in a study of T cells in Graves' hyperthyroidism and ophthalmopathy. Study conclusions and caveats: Patients with ophthalmopathy were separated from those with stable hyperthyroidism by a 13 V-J model. In validation, the model predicted ophthalmopathy. These predictions came a median roughly seven months before onset.

Source material for PBMCs was over 7.5 ml fresh peripheral blood. The CDR3 extends over 13 amino acids. Germline V gene lookup returns CDR1 SGHVS and CDR2 FNYEAQ. Between the trimmed V and J ends, which lost 1 base and 3 bases, there was a span of 7 bases. Comment on this clonotype: Its antigen is currently unknown.

RNA transcripts served as the template for amplifying TCR beta CDR3 regions. The HTBI set primed first-round TCR CDR3 RT-PCR. A single record per CDR3 protein comes from TCRdb applying MiXCR to the multiplex PCR reads. The sample lists about 600,000 distinct CDR3 sequences, 12% to 15% occurring once. This receptor was obtained from a woman in her late teens or twenties with Graves' ophthalmopathy. The rearrangement links TRBV7-6 to TRBJ2-7, with D unclear. Sequencing was performed on blood. CDR3 nucleotide sequence: TGTGCCAGCAGCTTAGATCCCATCTACGAGCAGTACTTC. This encodes CASSLDPIYEQYF.